A single sample is the source of the 20 T cell receptor beta chains below, sequenced in a study of human T cells and chemical hapten exposure. MiXCR, applied by TCRdb to the RACE reads, yields one record per CDR3 protein. The sample records some 30,000 distinct CDR3 sequences, about 5.6% being singletons. The time point: patch test 3, about 24 weeks after DPC sensitization. As to treatment: therapeutic diphenylcyclopropenone sensitization with weekly scalp DPC. The sequencing here drew on whole blood, taken in connection with sensitization to the hapten diphenylcyclopropenone (DPC). Every receptor here comes from a man in his thirties or forties with alopecia areata. Some clones in this sample may be carry-over from other donors' samples.

This clonotype was seen more than once but under ten times. V gene TRBV12-3 or TRBV12-4 combines with J gene TRBJ2-3, with D perhaps matching TRBD2 (6 bases). V lost 4 bases and J lost 3, with 23 bases in between. The CDR3 has 18 residues. As DNA, the CDR3 is TGTGCCAGCAGTTCACCTCCGGGACTCCAACGTAGGACAGATACGCAGTATTTT. It specifies CASSSPPGLQRRTDTQYF.

This clonotype was seen at least ten times. This chain links TRBV29-1 with TRBJ1-2; TRBD1 might be the D (5 bases). This CDR3 has 11 amino acids. Looked up from germline, CDR1 is SQVTM and CDR2 is ANQGSEA. Trimming removed 7 bases at V and 4 bases at J, with 10 bases between. The CDR3 sequence is CSGGFTYGYTF. The CDR3, as DNA: TGCAGCGGGGGCTTTACCTATGGCTACACCTTC.

This clonotype was observed many times. The chain joins TRBV6-5 to TRBJ1-1; TRBD1 aligns across 10 bases. There are 14 residues in the CDR3. CDR1 and CDR2 (germline): MNHEY, SVGAGI. V was pared by 6 bases and J by 4 bases, with 5 bases of the junction left unmatched. The CDR3 nucleotides are TGTGCCAGCAGAGCCGGGACAGGGGCCACTGAAGCTTTCTTT. Its translation is CASRAGTGATEAFF.

This clonotype appeared many times. The chain uses TRBV7-9 and TRBJ2-7; D remains unclear. The CDR3 runs 10 residues. Germline V gene lookup returns CDR1 SEHNR and CDR2 FQNEAQ (reference sequence). Deletions cut 7 bases from V and 12 bases from J, with 13 bases between. Here the CDR3 reads CASNPPARYF. The CDR3 DNA sequence: TGTGCCAGCAACCCCCCCGCACGGTACTTC.

This clonotype showed up many times. This chain connects TRBV7-2 to TRBJ2-3, with a tentative D call TRBD2 (6 bases). V shed 1 base and J shed 4 bases, with 9 bases lying between them. The CDR3 runs 14 residues. In germline, CDR1 is SGHTA, CDR2 FQGNSA. For the CDR3, the DNA is TGTGCCAGCAGCTTAGGGATAGCGGCAGATACGCAGTATTTT. Translation: CASSLGIAADTQYF.

Many counts were recorded for this clonotype. V and J are TRBV6-4 and TRBJ2-2, with D unclear. Germline values: CDR1 MRHNA, CDR2 SNTAGT. CDR3 length: 14 amino acids. Trimming left V 0 bases short and J 2 bases short, with 4 bases between. The CDR3 sequence: CASSDSTNTGELFF. CDR3 in DNA: TGTGCCAGCAGTGACTCGACAAACACCGGGGAGCTGTTTTTT.

The table lists this clonotype with many counts. This chain links TRBV7-2 with TRBJ1-2; 9 bases are shared with TRBD1. The CDR3 runs to 15 residues. V was clipped by 5 bases and J by 6 bases; unmatched bases: 10. CDR1 SGHTA and CDR2 FQGNSA come from the germline V gene. The CDR3 sequence: CASSRQQGAEDGYTF. The CDR3 bases are TGTGCCAGCAGCCGTCAACAGGGGGCTGAGGATGGCTACACCTTC.

This clonotype was seen repeatedly, ten times or more. The V call is TRBV20-1, the J call TRBJ1-2; D is possibly TRBD1 (6 bases). The CDR3 is 15 amino acids. CDR1 DFQATT and CDR2 SNEGSKA come from the germline V gene (reference sequence). Trimming cost V 0 bases and J 2 bases, with 13 bases left between them. In nucleotides, the CDR3 is TGCAGTGCTAGAGAGGGGGGCAGATCAAACTATGGCTACACCTTC. Translating it yields CSAREGGRSNYGYTF.

This clonotype was seen repeatedly, ten times or more. J is TRBJ2-7 and V is TRBV7-9, with TRBD2 matching 14 bases. Losses at the gene ends were 4 bases for V and 6 bases for J; bases not matched to a gene: 5. This CDR3 comprises 15 residues. From germline, CDR1 is SEHNR and CDR2 FQNEAQ (reference sequence). The CDR3 region is CASSSGLAGGGEQYF. DNA of the CDR3: TGTGCCAGCAGCTCCGGACTAGCGGGAGGAGGCGAGCAGTACTTC.

Ten or more counts support this clonotype. The J gene is TRBJ2-1, the V gene TRBV5-1; possible D gene TRBD2, 6 bases. The CDR3 is 13 residues long. Trimming removed 4 bases from V and 9 bases from J, with 14 bases in between. Per the germline V gene, CDR1 is SGHRS and CDR2 is YFSETQ. The CDR3 region has the DNA TGCGCCAGCAGCCATAAGGAGGGGACTGAGCAGTTCTTC. This sequence encodes CASSHKEGTEQFF.

This clonotype has at least ten counts. The chain recombines TRBV20-1 with TRBJ1-2; D may be TRBD1 (5 bases). The germline gives CDR1 DFQATT, CDR2 SNEGSKA (reference sequence). V shed 0 bases and J shed 4 bases, with 15 bases lying between them. CDR3 size: 15 residues. The DNA of the CDR3 is TGCAGTGCTAGAGATGGGGCAGGCGGCCTCTATGGCTACACCTTC. It specifies CSARDGAGGLYGYTF.

This chain's CDR3 is CASRSPGTSGTGQYF. The DNA for the CDR3 is TGTGCCAGCAGGTCGCCCGGGACTAGCGGGACCGGGCAGTACTTC. The rearrangement links TRBV6-2 or TRBV6-3 to TRBJ2-7, with 13 bases fitting TRBD2. V shed 6 bases, J shed 9 bases, and the junction held 11 bases outside the gene matches. The CDR3 is 15 amino acids. Germline V gene lookup returns CDR1 MNHEY and CDR2 SVGEGT.

This clonotype was seen many times. The chain carries TRBV5-4 and TRBJ2-1; 12 nucleotides line up with TRBD2. Per the germline V gene, CDR1 is SGHNT and CDR2 is YYREEE (reference sequence). The V segment lost 3 bases and the J segment 1 base; nucleotides outside the gene matches: 2. This CDR3 comprises 16 residues. CDR3 nucleotides: TGTGCCAGCAGCTCCGGACTAGCGGGATCCTACAATGAGCAGTTCTTC. Protein: CASSSGLAGSYNEQFF.

This clonotype was observed at least ten times. The chain carries TRBV3-1 and TRBJ1-1; no definite D call. Germline assignment: CDR1 LGHDT and CDR2 YNNKEL (reference sequence). This CDR3 comprises 15 residues. The ends were cut back, 0 bases at V and 0 bases at J, with 8 bases in the middle. This CDR3 is CASSQDPRLNTEAFF. The CDR3 region has the DNA TGTGCCAGCAGCCAAGATCCCCGACTGAACACTGAAGCTTTCTTT.

This chain links TRBV29-1 with TRBJ2-3; D gene ambiguous. The CDR3 extends over 11 amino acids. Trimming pared 5 bases from V and 5 bases from J, leaving 8 bases between. Germline lookup yields CDR1 SQVTM and CDR2 ANQGSEA. In nucleotides, the CDR3 is TGCAGCGTTACACAGAGAGATACGCAGTATTTT. Translating gives CSVTQRDTQYF.

This clonotype was seen repeatedly, ten times or more. The chain carries TRBV29-1 and TRBJ2-7; 8 bases align to TRBD1. J lost 2 bases, V lost 4 bases, and 1 base had no gene match. Germline V CDR1 and CDR2: SQVTM, ANQGSEA. CDR3 length equals 12 residues. CDR3 DNA: TGCAGCGTTGGGACAGGGACCTACGAGCAGTACTTC. Amino acid sequence: CSVGTGTYEQYF.

This clonotype was detected ten times or more. The V and J genes are TRBV27 and TRBJ1-2; TRBD1 aligns across 12 bases. V lost 8 bases, J lost 6 bases, and 4 bases stayed unmatched. CDR3 size: 13 residues. In germline, CDR1 is MNHEY, CDR2 SMNVEV (reference sequence). CDR3: CASGTGGANGYTF. The DNA for the CDR3 is TGTGCCAGCGGGACAGGGGGCGCGAATGGCTACACCTTC.

This clonotype has at least ten counts. The chain links TRBV27 to TRBJ2-1; the match to TRBD2 covers 8 bases. This CDR3 has 15 residues. Germline V CDR1 and CDR2: MNHEY, SMNVEV (reference sequence). After removal of 4 bases from V and 13 bases from J, the junction contained 15 bases not matched to a gene. DNA for the CDR3: TGTGCCAGCAGTTCCGGGACTAGAGGCCCCGAGTCCCAGTTCTTC. Translating it yields CASSSGTRGPESQFF.

This clonotype was seen ten or more times. The chain uses TRBV2 and TRBJ1-2, with unresolved D. The CDR3 spans 12 residues. The germline V and J ends were trimmed by 2 bases and 4 bases, with 5 bases remaining between them. The germline V gene has CDR1 SNHLY and CDR2 FYNNEI. The CDR3 DNA sequence: TGTGCCAGCAGTGAATCAAGCTATGGCTACACCTTC. It translates to CASSESSYGYTF.

In its sample, this clonotype was seen many times. The chain carries TRBV6-2 or TRBV6-3 and TRBJ1-1, with D hard to call. Trimming removed 5 bases from V and 7 bases from J, with 11 bases in between. Germline CDR1 and CDR2: MNHEY and SVGEGT. The CDR3 consists of 12 residues. CDR3 protein: CASSRTDFEAFF. The CDR3 DNA is TGTGCCAGCAGTCGGACGGACTTTGAAGCTTTCTTT.